The T cell receptor (beta chain) described here comes from a study of beta chain features in type 1 diabetes (dated by TCRdb to between 2017 and 2018). About the full investigation: Mean age, gender distribution, total cell number and subset yield were not different between patients and healthy donors. The study compared TCRB repertoires of sorted circulating CD4+ T cell subsets between recently diagnosed type 1 diabetes patients and matched healthy donors. Whereas all 30 or so donors provided naive and central memory subsets, regulatory and stem cell-like memory subsets were isolated from just 8 patients and about 8 healthy donors. A total of some 110 million sorted cells were examined across all samples, and the number of cells per subset was strongly correlated with RNA yield.

All of the isolated RNA was reverse transcribed with the High Capacity cDNA Reverse Transcription Kit, so expressed TCRB transcripts were sequenced. Deep immunoSEQ sequencing was performed on naive, central memory and regulatory T cell samples, with an average of around 3.4 million total reads per sample. Sorted cells were lysed in RLT buffer and RNA was extracted with DNase-treated RNeasy Micro or Mini kits, depending on cell number. Each cell subset was processed separately to prevent cross-contamination, with patient and healthy donor samples processed together. The immunoSEQ multiplex PCR was used to amplify TCRB sequences from cDNA, yielding 87-bp fragments that span the CDR3 region. Sequencing of the amplicons was done on the Illumina HiSeq platform. The original methods were these. PCR bias was computationally corrected using synthetic template baselines, reads within Hamming distance 2 were collapsed, and singletons that could not be merged were discarded. By aligning reads against IMGT, V, D and J genes, CDR3 length, and insertions or deletions at six rearrangement sites were assigned. Within each subset, clonotype counts were normalized to sorted cell number, and only after that were true diversity and Gini coefficients computed with the tcR R package. The overlap coefficient, calculated on TCRB nucleotide sequences, was used to quantify repertoire sharing. TCRdb's version of the immuneACCESS table is confined to in-frame rearrangements and falls short of the full clone set. An unresolved V gene accounts for under half of the shortfall where checked; the remainder is of unknown origin. The D gene and trimming were derived from the DNA, and the V and J assignments and clone size from that table. This sample is represented by 65,000 to 85,000 clones; roughly half of them were singletons. The ten largest clones represent 0.7% of the sample.

From each donor, a single peripheral blood sample of roughly 0.11 L on average was drawn into heparinised tubes. A BD FACSAria II and a panel including CD45RO, CCR7, CD25, CD127, CD95 and CD27 were used to sort naive, central memory, regulatory and stem cell-like memory CD4+ T cells. Purity was above 98% for every sorted population. PBMCs were separated immediately by Lymphoprep density gradient centrifugation and were stained directly, without being cultured. Samples were stained and sorted in pairs, with one healthy donor and one patient per experiment, so that batch effects were minimized. Details on this clone: Its binding antigen is unknown. No base quality information exists; no much larger clone differs at one position.

General findings and caveats noted by the study authors: HLA sub-analyses involved small numbers of individuals, so any influence of HLA type on TCRB rearrangement remained unresolved. Naive, central memory and regulatory TCRB repertoires appeared more similar among patients than among healthy donors. Type 1 diabetes patients showed a moderate but significant shortening of TCRB CDR3 length in all four CD4+ subsets. Shorter templates might have been favored by PCR, but patient and control samples were amplified and corrected together, so both groups would have been affected equally by any skew. Because cDNA was sequenced instead of genomic DNA, highly expressing activated cells could be over-represented, though the groups showed no difference in activation or CD3 levels. Fewer insertions and more nucleotide deletions at VDJ recombination sites were observed in patients with type 1 diabetes, implying thymic rearrangement abnormalities.

This sequence originates from a man younger than 45 with type 1 diabetes. The material sequenced was central memory CD4+ T cells from blood.

The encoded CDR3 is CASSPPGNGFYNEQFF. At the DNA level, the sequence is TGTGCCAGTAGTCCCCCCGGAAACGGGTTCTACAATGAGCAGTTCTTC. The rearranged chain carries TRBV19 and TRBJ2-1, with no confident D gene call. The trim is 5 bases for V and 3 bases for J, with a gap of 17 bases between the germline ends. The germline V gene (reference sequence) gives CDR1 as LNHDA and CDR2 as SQIVND. Measured from the cysteine to the phenylalanine, the CDR3 is 16 residues long. The retained sequence is limited to the CDR3, 48 bases, with the frame set at the first base.